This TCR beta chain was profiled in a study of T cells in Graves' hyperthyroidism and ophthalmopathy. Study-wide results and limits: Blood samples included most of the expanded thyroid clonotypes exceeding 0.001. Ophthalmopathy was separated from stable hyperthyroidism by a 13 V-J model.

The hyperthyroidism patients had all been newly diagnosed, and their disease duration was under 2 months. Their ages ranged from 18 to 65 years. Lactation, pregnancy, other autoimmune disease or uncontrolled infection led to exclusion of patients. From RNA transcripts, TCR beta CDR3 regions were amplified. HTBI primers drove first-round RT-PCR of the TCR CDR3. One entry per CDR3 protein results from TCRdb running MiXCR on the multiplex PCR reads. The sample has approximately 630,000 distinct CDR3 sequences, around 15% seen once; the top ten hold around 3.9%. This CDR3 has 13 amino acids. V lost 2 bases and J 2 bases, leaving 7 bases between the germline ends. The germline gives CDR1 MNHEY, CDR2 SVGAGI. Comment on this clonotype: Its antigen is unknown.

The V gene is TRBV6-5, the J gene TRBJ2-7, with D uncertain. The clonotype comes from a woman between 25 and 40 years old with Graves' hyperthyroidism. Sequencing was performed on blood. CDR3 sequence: CASSYRAAYEQYF. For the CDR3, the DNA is TGTGCCAGCAGTTACAGGGCCGCCTACGAGCAGTACTTC.